This T cell receptor beta chain appears in the sequencing data of a study of CD8 T cells in Susac syndrome. RNA amounts of roughly 0.5 to 1 ug underwent reverse transcription with random hexamers. TCRdb re-called the immunoSEQ multiplex PCR reads through MiXCR, storing one row per CDR3 protein. The data show 70,000 to 100,000 distinct CDR3 sequences, with approximately 96% seen just once and approximately 0.41% held by the top ten. This clonotype was seen once. The TCR originated in a human donor with Susac syndrome. Sequencing was carried out using CD8+ T cells from PBMCs.

The CDR3 sequence: CASDSGTGGGETQYF. Written as DNA, the CDR3 is TGTGCCAGCGACTCCGGGACAGGGGGAGGTGAGACCCAGTACTTC. The V gene is TRBV2, the J gene TRBJ2-5; 11 nucleotides align to TRBD1. CDR3 size: 15 residues. The trim removed 8 bases at V and 5 bases at J, leaving 10 bases unmatched. The V gene's germline CDR1 is SNHLY and CDR2 FYNNEI.